The sequence of this TCR beta chain was determined in a study of shared clonotypes between healthy human individuals (dated by TCRdb to about 2020). The study in broad terms: A few men and a couple of women, aged 18 to 49 years, made up the cohort. Different laboratories and diverse techniques were used to prepare libraries and sequence TCR repertoires, to increase sequencing depth and limit assay-specific biases. To estimate repertoire size and how much clonotypes are shared between individuals, the study performed deep sequencing of blood TCR repertoires from roughly five healthy adults. For each donor, CD4 naive and CD4 memory were each run on three plates, CD8 naive on two plates, and CD8 memory on one plate. Leukapheresis yielded between about 0.85 and 10 billion PBMCs per donor.

TCR CDR3 regions were amplified from genomic DNA by multiplex PCR using the deep immunoSEQ assay. Genomic DNA extracted from each cell subset was distributed evenly over all wells of several immunoSEQ 96-well plates, and each plate served as one replicate. For sorted subsets, roughly 200 ng of genomic DNA, equivalent to around 30,000 T cell genomes, went into each replicate PCR. The purified libraries were quantified using a Qubit 3.0 fluorometer, sized with a Bioanalyzer 2100, and then quantified again using the KAPA Library Quantification kit. Every immunoSEQ 96-well plate was sequenced on a separate single-read 150-cycle Illumina NextSeq 550 flow cell. On the authors' methods: The immunoSEQ output contained only junctional sequences without quality scores, so filtering could not match that applied to full-length reads. To assign V/J genes and CDR3, sequences were annotated using PyIR, a Python wrapper for IgBLAST v1.9, with IMGT germline references. Any read was removed if the V/J assignment was weak (E-value above 1e-6), the CDR3 was missing, or the read contained stop codons, out-of-frame junctions, or ambiguous translated residues. A V3J clonotype was defined by an identical inferred V gene, J gene, and CDR3 amino acid sequence. Percentage overlap between repertoires was computed as shared unique clonotypes divided by the size of the smaller repertoire. Richness of each repertoire was evaluated using RTK rarefaction, the Chao1 estimator, and Recon v2.1 estimates of unobserved clonotypes. Generation probabilities were computed with OLGA for all TCRbeta clonotypes obtained by the gDNA method from a few donors. TCRdb provides this immuneACCESS table in a form limited to in-frame rearrangements. Some clones are lacking; in checked studies, under half of them reflect an unresolved V gene, and why the rest are absent is not known. The V and J calls and clone size are taken from that table; D and trimming were inferred from the DNA. This sample is represented by about 2 million clones; roughly 95% of them were singletons. The ten biggest clones cover less than 1.5% of the sample.

From the germline V gene, CDR1 is SNHLY and CDR2 is FYNNEI. Measured from the cysteine to the phenylalanine, the CDR3 is 17 residues long. The entry retains the CDR3 DNA only, 51 bases that are in frame from base 1. V is reduced by 0 bases and J by 5 bases, leaving a spacing of 20 bases between them. As for this clone: Its antigen specificity is not known. Base-call qualities are not available, and no considerably larger clone is one nucleotide away.

CD8 naive samples consisted of CD45RO-negative cells that were positively selected for CCR7, yielding a CD45RA+CCR7+ population without TemRA cells. Healthy HIV-negative adults with no recently reported acute infections or vaccinations were included as donors. Every donor was a Caucasian adult residing in Nashville, Tennessee, USA. Blood was obtained by leukapheresis, after which PBMCs were separated by Ficoll-Histopaque density gradient centrifugation and cryopreserved in liquid nitrogen vapor phase. Analytical flow cytometry was used to check the purity and quantity of every magnetically sorted T cell population. Each sorted fraction had its genomic DNA isolated and then quantified by UV absorbance on a Nanodrop 2000c. Broad study findings and their caveats: Across a few donors, roughly 5.4% of naive CD4, approximately 4% of naive CD8, 2% to 2.5% of memory CD4, and under 0.45% of memory CD8 clonotypes were shared. Estimated clonotype richness was generally larger for naive than for memory subsets. Rarefaction of sorted-subset datasets indicated incomplete sequencing despite the large sequencing depth. Sampling was limited to blood, and TCR repertoires in tissue likely differ from TCR repertoires in blood. Compared with non-shared clonotypes, the clonotypes found in all four sorted-subset donors had higher generation probabilities. Pairwise subsampling indicated that sequencing depth was expected to affect the degree of clonotype sharing among donors. Because the study included a small number of donors, the genetic and exposure-history diversity represented was limited.

The rearrangement combines TRBV2 with TRBJ2-7; too little of a D gene remains to name it. The sample taken for sequencing was naive CD8+ T cells sorted from blood. The cell subset or site label, as the study defines it: CD45RA+CCR7+. The receptor was derived from a man between 18 and 29 years old in good health. The CDR3 is CASSEAPGGLPVHEQYF. The DNA reads TGTGCCAGCAGTGAAGCCCCGGGCGGATTACCAGTCCACGAGCAGTACTTC.